This TCR beta chain was sequenced in a study of Ad26.COV2.S vaccination and SARS-CoV-2 variants. Study information: Donor joined the COV1001 Ad26.COV2.S trial arm. Ad26.COV2.S given intramuscularly, once or twice 56 days apart.

The assay was immunoSEQ multiplex PCR, and TCRdb's table has in-frame clones only and misses some. The sample lists 350,000 to 450,000 clones; 92% were seen once. The treatment is: some 20 received Ad26.COV2.S at low or high dose, single or two shots; 5 received placebo; per-sample allocation not given. Collection of the samples took place on day 63 after the first injection of vaccine or placebo. A Boston donor was an adult aged 18-55 years. The vaccine delivered Wuhan-strain SARS-CoV-2 spike through an Ad26 vector. A few counts support this clone. This CDR3 contains 11 residues. Germline CDR1 SGHDT, CDR2 YYEEEE. Between the trimmed V and J ends, which lost 0 bases and 8 bases, there was a span of 5 bases.

This chain connects TRBV5-6 to TRBJ1-2; D might be TRBD1 (5 bases). Sequencing was performed on peripheral blood, taken in a trial of Ad26.COV2.S vaccine versus placebo. The TCR sequence derives from a person aged 18-65 years who received the Ad26.COV2.S COVID-19 vaccine or a placebo. Here the CDR3 DNA reads TGTGCCAGCAGCTTGGACAGGGGCTACACCTTC. Amino acid sequence: CASSLDRGYTF. Together with reference TRBV5-6 and TRBJ1-2, the CDR3 gives the full variable domain: DAGVTQSPTHLIKTRGQQVTLRCSPKSGHDTVSWYQQALGQGPQFIFQYYEEEERQRGNFPDRFSGHQFPNYSSELNVNALLLGDSALYLCASSLDRGYTFGSGTRLTVV.